This T cell receptor (beta chain) is drawn from a study of T cell responses to AZD1222 COVID-19 vaccine. Whole-study context: Second-dose intervals near 4 or 12 weeks were combined. General study results and limits: Repertoires were sampled only after the peak T cell response. Clonal diversity was possibly underestimated; the donors were predominantly white British and more often female.

On this clone itself: The antigen is undetermined.

Sequenced by immunoSEQ multiplex PCR; TCRdb stores in-frame clones only, minus some. The sample includes some 130,000 clones, 70% to 90% of them seen just once. V was shortened by 8 bases and J by 4 bases, with 18 bases between the two germline ends. The CDR3 covers 14 residues. From germline, CDR1 is LNHDA and CDR2 SQIVND (reference sequence). This receptor was taken from an adult in good health. Sequenced here: peripheral blood, sampled on day 0 of AZD1222 vaccination. This sequence joins TRBV19 and TRBJ2-7; unclear D gene. This chain's CDR3 is CASSNLVLGYEQYF. CDR3 DNA: TGTGCCAGTTCAAACTTGGTGCTAGGATACGAGCAGTACTTC.